The 9 T cell receptor beta chains presented below share a single source sample, sequenced in a study of shared clonotypes between healthy human individuals. TCRdb's copy holds only in-frame clones and misses some; the assay was immunoSEQ multiplex PCR. Of about 1 million clones listed, about 75% are singletons. Material for sequencing was memory CD4+ T cells sorted from blood. This sample's subset: CD45RA-negative fraction. These receptors originate from a man in his late teens or twenties in good health.

This clone was counted between two and nine times. The same CDR3 can be traced to other DNA sequences in this sample. The chain uses TRBV30 and TRBJ1-1, with D unresolved. CDR1 is GTSNPN, CDR2 SVGIG, per germline (reference sequence). CDR3 size: 12 residues. V dropped 1 base and J dropped 1 base, with 4 bases sitting between them. Written as DNA, the CDR3 is TGTGCCTGGAGTGACAGGAACACTGAAGCTTTCTTT. Protein product: CAWSDRNTEAFF.

The chain links TRBV6-4 to TRBJ1-2; D unresolved. The V end was cut by 5 bases, the J end by 6 bases, with 10 bases between. CDR1 and CDR2 (germline): MRHNA, SNTAGT. This CDR3 is built from 12 residues. The CDR3, as DNA: TGTGCCAGCAGTATGAATGGGGATGGCTACACCTTC. Translation gives CASSMNGDGYTF.

V usage is TRBV19 and J usage is TRBJ1-3, with unresolved D. V lost 6 bases, J lost 2 bases, and 8 bases lay in between. The germline V gene encodes CDR1 LNHDA and CDR2 SQIVND (reference sequence). The CDR3 has 13 amino acids. CDR3 region: CASSLGAGNTIYF. CDR3 DNA sequence: TGTGCCAGTAGCCTCGGGGCTGGAAACACCATATATTTT.

This clone has only a few counts. The chain combines TRBV6-6 with TRBJ2-7, with D perhaps TRBD2 (6 bases). Germline CDR1 MNHNY, CDR2 SVGAGI (reference sequence). This CDR3 region has 13 residues. Trimming stripped 2 bases from V and 11 bases from J, with 16 bases between. The CDR3 DNA is TGTGCCAGCAGTTACAATTATGGCGGAGGGGAGTACTTC. Protein product: CASSYNYGGGEYF.

The chain carries TRBV4-3 and TRBJ2-4; D is possibly TRBD1 or TRBD2 (6 bases each). Deletions cut 3 bases from V and 1 base from J, with 13 bases between. Germline-derived CDR1 and CDR2 are LGHNA and YSLEER. The CDR3 has 16 amino acids. The CDR3 DNA is TGCGCCAGCAGCCAGGAGGGGGGAAGGGCCAAAAACATTCAGTACTTC. This sequence encodes CASSQEGGRAKNIQYF.

V gene TRBV6-6 combines with J gene TRBJ1-5, with D possibly being TRBD1 (6 bases). The germline V gene has CDR1 MNHNY and CDR2 SVGAGI (reference sequence). V lost 1 base and J 4 bases, leaving 11 bases between the germline ends. This CDR3 spans 15 amino acids. CDR3 sequence (DNA): TGTGCCAGCAGTTACTATCAGACAGGTAATCAGCCCCAGCATTTT. It encodes CASSYYQTGNQPQHF.

The chain carries TRBV2 and TRBJ2-3, with D perhaps TRBD2 (5 bases). Germline CDR1 is SNHLY and CDR2 is FYNNEI. CDR3 length: 15 amino acids. V lost 4 bases and J 6 bases, leaving 17 bases between the germline ends. CDR3 amino acids: CASSVGGAAQDTQYF. Written as DNA, the CDR3 is TGTGCCAGCAGTGTGGGTGGAGCGGCCCAGGATACGCAGTATTTT.

There are a few counts of this clone. This chain joins TRBV27 and TRBJ2-1; 10 positions match TRBD1. From germline, CDR1 is MNHEY and CDR2 SMNVEV (reference sequence). This CDR3 has 14 amino acids. V lost 5 bases, J lost 4 bases, and 2 bases stayed unmatched. The CDR3 DNA sequence: TGTGCCAGCAGTGGACAGGGGGGATACAATGAGCAGTTCTTC. Translation: CASSGQGGYNEQFF.

As to this clone: This specimen includes other DNA sequences encoding the same CDR3. The rearrangement uses TRBV18 and TRBJ1-1; the match to TRBD1 covers 8 bases. In germline, CDR1 is KGHSH, CDR2 LQKENI. The CDR3 consists of 14 residues. J was trimmed by 4 bases and V by 3 bases; bases with no gene match: 4. The CDR3 loop reads CASSPGQGITEAFF. CDR3 in DNA: TGTGCCAGCTCACCCGGACAGGGTATCACTGAAGCTTTCTTT.